The clone carrying this T cell receptor (beta chain) occurred once. Its specificity is unknown. The CDR3 covers 18 residues. Germline V lookup: CDR1 MGHRA, CDR2 YSYEKL. With 4 bases clipped from V and 2 bases from J, the junction kept 15 bases outside the gene matches. A multiplex PCR was run with 60 Vbeta primers and 13 Jbeta primers. The repertoire was sequenced with immunoSEQ multiplex PCR; TCRdb's copy has only in-frame clones and lacks some. The repertoire has 100,000 to 150,000 clones, approximately 75% of them found once; the top ten carry 5.9%. This entry is derived from a study of cytomegalovirus exposure and HLA in healthy donors. Looking at the study overall: Most donors, 80% to 90% of over 300 genotyped, fell in the Caucasian-associated ancestry cluster. Overall study results and limits: A later analysis linked a missense variant in DCLRE1C to the trimming of TCR beta V and J genes. In the analysis, some V segments, TRBV6-2 and TRBV6-3 included, were excluded as indistinguishable.

The chain recombines TRBV4-1 with TRBJ2-3; the match to TRBD2 covers 7 bases. The receptor comes from a woman in her 40s in good health and CMV-seropositive. Sequenced input: PBMCs. The CDR3 DNA reads as TGCGCCAGCAGCCCTGGGACTATAGGTTCTTCTCCCACAGATACGCAGTATTTT. Residues: CASSPGTIGSSPTDTQYF.